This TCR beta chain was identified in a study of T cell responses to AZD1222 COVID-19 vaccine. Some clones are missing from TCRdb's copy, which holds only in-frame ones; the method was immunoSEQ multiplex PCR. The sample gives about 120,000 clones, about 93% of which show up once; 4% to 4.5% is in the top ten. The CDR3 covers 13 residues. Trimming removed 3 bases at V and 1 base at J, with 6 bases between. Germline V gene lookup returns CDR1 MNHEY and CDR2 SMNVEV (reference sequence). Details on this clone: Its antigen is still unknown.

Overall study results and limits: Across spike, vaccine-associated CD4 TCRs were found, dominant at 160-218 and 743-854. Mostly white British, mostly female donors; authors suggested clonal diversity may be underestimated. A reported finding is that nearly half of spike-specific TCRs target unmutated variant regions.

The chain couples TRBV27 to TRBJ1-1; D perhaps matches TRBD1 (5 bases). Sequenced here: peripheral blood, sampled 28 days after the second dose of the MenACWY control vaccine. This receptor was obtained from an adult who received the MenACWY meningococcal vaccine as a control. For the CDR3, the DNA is TGTGCCAGCAGTTTCAGGGCGAACACTGAAGCTTTCTTT. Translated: CASSFRANTEAFF.